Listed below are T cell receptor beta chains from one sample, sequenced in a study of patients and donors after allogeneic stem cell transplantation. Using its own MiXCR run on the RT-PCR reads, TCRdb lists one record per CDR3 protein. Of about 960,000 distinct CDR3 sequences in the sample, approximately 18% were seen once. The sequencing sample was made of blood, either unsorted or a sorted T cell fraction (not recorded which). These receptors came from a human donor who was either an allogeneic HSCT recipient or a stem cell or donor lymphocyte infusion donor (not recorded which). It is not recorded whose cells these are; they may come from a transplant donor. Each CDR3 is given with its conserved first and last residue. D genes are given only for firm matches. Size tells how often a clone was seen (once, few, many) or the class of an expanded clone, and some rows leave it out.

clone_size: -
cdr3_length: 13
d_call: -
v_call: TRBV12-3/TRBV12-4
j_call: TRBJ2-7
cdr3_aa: CASSGGRADEQYF
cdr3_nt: TGTGCCAGCAGCGGTGGACGAGCCGACGAGCAGTACTTC

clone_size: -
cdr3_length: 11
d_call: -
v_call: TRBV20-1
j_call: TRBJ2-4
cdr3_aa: CSAGTENIQYF
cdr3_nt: TGCAGTGCCGGGACTGAAAACATTCAGTACTTC

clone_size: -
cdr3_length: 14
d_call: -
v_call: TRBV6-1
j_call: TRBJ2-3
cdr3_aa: CASMSTAGADTQYF
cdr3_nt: TGTGCCAGCATGTCTACAGCGGGCGCAGATACGCAGTATTTT

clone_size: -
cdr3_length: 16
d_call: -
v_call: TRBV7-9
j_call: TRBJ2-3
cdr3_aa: CASSETTGTFTDTQYF
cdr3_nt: TGTGCCAGCAGCGAGACGACGGGGACTTTCACAGATACGCAGTATTTT

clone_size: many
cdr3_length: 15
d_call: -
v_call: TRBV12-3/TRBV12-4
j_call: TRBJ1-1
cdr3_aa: CASSSLTWLNTEAFF
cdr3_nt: TGTGCCAGCAGTTCCCTTACGTGGTTGAACACTGAAGCTTTCTTT

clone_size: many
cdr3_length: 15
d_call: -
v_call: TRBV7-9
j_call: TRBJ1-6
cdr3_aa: CASSLDGGEGSPLHF
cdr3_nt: TGTGCCAGCAGCTTAGATGGCGGGGAAGGTTCACCCCTCCACTTT

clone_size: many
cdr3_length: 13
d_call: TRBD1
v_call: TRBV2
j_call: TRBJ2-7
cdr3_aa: CASSRQGAYEQYF
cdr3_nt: TGTGCCAGCAGTCGACAGGGGGCCTACGAGCAGTACTTC

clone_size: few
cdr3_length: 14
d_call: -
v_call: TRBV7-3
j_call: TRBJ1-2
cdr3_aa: CAWLVPLENYGYTF
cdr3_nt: TGTGCCTGGCTTGTACCCCTCGAAAACTATGGCTACACCTTC

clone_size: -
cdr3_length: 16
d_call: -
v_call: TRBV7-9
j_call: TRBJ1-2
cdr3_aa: CASSLGAAPANYGYTF
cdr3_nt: TGTGCCAGCAGCTTAGGGGCGGCTCCAGCTAACTATGGCTACACCTTC

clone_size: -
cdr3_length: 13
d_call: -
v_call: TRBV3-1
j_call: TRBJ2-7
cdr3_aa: CASSQTGLGEQYF
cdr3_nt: TGTGCCAGCAGCCAAACAGGGCTCGGCGAGCAGTACTTC

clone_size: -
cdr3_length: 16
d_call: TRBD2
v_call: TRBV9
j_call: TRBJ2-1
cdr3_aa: CASSVEGGRVGNEQFF
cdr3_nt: TGTGCCAGCAGCGTAGAAGGCGGGAGGGTGGGAAATGAGCAGTTCTTC

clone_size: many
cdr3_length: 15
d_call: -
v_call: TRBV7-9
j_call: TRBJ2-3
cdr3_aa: CASSSTSHAEDTQYF
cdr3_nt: TGTGCCAGCAGCTCGACCAGCCATGCTGAAGATACGCAGTATTTT

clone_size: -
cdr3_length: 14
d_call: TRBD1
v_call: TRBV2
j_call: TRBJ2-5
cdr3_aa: CASLRDRGQETQYF
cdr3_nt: TGTGCCAGCCTCCGGGACAGGGGCCAAGAGACCCAGTACTTC

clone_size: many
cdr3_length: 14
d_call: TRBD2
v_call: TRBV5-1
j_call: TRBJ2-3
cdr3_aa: CASSLMAGADTQYF
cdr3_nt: TGCGCCAGCAGCTTGATGGCGGGAGCAGATACGCAGTATTTT

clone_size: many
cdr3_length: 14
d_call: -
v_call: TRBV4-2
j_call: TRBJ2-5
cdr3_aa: CASSQGALQETQYF
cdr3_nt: TGTGCCAGCAGCCAAGGGGCCCTCCAAGAGACCCAGTACTTC

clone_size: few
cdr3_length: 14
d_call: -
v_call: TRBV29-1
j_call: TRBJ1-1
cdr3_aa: CSVVSRLVDTEAFF
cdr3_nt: TGCAGCGTTGTGTCCCGGTTAGTCGACACTGAAGCTTTCTTT

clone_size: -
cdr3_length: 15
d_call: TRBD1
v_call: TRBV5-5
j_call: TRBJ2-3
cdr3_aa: CASSLQRGQGDTQYF
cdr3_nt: TGTGCCAGCAGCCTCCAGCGGGGACAGGGGGATACGCAGTATTTT

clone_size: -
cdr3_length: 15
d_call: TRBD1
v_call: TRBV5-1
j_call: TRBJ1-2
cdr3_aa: CASTTSVQGPDGYTF
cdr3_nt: TGCGCCAGCACCACTTCCGTACAGGGGCCGGATGGCTACACCTTC

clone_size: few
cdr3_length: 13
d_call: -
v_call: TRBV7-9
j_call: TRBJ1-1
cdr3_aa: CASSPGTPLEAFF
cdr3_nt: TGTGCCAGCAGCCCGGGGACCCCGCTTGAAGCTTTCTTT

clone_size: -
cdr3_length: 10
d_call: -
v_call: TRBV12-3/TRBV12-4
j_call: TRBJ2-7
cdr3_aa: CASASRVLYF
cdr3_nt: TGTGCCAGCGCGTCAAGAGTTCTTTACTTC

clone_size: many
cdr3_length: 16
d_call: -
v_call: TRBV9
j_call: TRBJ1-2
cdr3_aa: CASSVDGAPRSDGYTF
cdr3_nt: TGTGCCAGCAGCGTAGATGGGGCCCCCAGGTCCGACGGCTACACCTTC

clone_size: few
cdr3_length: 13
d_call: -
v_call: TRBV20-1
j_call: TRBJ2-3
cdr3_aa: CSARDLSTDTQYF
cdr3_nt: TGCAGTGCTAGAGATCTGAGCACAGATACGCAGTATTTT

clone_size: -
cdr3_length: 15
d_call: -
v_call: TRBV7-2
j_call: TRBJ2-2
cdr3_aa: CASSLARLDTGELFF
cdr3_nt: TGTGCCAGCAGCTTAGCCCGACTTGACACCGGGGAGCTGTTTTTT

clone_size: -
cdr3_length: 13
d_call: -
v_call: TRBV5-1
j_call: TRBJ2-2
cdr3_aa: CASMGRETGELFF
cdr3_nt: TGCGCCAGCATGGGACGAGAGACCGGGGAGCTGTTTTTT

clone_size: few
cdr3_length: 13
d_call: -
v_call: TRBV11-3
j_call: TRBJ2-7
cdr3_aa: CASTVGEWDEQYF
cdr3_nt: TGTGCCAGCACCGTGGGGGAGTGGGACGAGCAGTACTTC

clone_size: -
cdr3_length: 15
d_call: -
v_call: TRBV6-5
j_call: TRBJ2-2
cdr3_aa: CASSYRNLGTGELFF
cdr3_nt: TGTGCCAGCAGTTACCGTAACTTGGGGACCGGGGAGCTGTTTTTT

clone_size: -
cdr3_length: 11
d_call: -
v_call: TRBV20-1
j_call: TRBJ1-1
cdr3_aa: CGHRGNTEAFF
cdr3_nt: TGCGGTCACCGGGGTAACACTGAAGCTTTCTTT

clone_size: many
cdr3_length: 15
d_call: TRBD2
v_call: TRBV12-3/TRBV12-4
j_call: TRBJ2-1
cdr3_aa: CASTGGLAGYNEQFF
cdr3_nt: TGTGCCAGCACCGGAGGACTAGCGGGGTACAATGAGCAGTTCTTC

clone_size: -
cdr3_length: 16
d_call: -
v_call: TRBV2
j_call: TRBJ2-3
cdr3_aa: CASRGSWAVRRDTQYF
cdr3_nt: TGTGCCAGCCGAGGAAGTTGGGCAGTACGGAGGGATACGCAGTATTTT

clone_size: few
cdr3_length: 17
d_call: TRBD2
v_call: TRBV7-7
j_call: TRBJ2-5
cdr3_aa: CASSLALLAGGPVTQYF
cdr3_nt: TGTGCTAGCAGCTTAGCGTTGCTAGCGGGGGGGCCCGTGACCCAGTACTTC

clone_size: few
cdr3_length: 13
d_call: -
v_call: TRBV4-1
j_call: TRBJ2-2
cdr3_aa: CASSQVFLGALFF
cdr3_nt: TGCGCCAGCAGCCAAGTCTTTCTCGGGGCGCTGTTTTTT